This TCR beta chain was identified in a study of T cell repertoires in cytomegalovirus infection. Study-wide background: It was the public TCR beta signatures that indicated both CMV infection and matching HLA type. Study results and limitations: The study found HLA-C-restricted CMV-specific TCR beta clonotypes dominating the ex vivo response. Carriers of CMV and the relevant HLA type were discriminated by public TCR beta frequency.

TCRdb recomputed calls from the reads with MiXCR, one row per CDR3 protein. The table lists 250,000 to 300,000 distinct CDR3 sequences, more than 20% of them singletons, with approximately 15% in the top ten. Remarks on this clonotype: Its matching antigen is unknown.

The CDR3 contains 14 residues. Trimming at V came to 5 bases and at J to 5 bases, leaving 9 bases not matched to a gene. The sequence derives from a human donor in good health (CMV status not recorded). Some clones in this sample may be carry-over from other donors' samples. The chain links TRBV12-3 or TRBV12-4 to TRBJ2-7; 7 bases match TRBD1. The sequenced sample consisted of PBMCs. The CDR3 reads CASSPGGSSHEQYF. In DNA, the CDR3 is TGTGCCAGCAGTCCAGGGGGATCATCCCACGAGCAGTACTTC.